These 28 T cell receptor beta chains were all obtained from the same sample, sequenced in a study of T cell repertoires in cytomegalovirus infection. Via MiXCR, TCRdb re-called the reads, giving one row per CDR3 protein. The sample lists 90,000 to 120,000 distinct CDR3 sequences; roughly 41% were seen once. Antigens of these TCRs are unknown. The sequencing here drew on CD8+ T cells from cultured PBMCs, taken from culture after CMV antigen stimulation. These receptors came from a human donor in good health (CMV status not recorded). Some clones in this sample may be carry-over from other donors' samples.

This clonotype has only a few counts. The CDR3 protein is CASSTSGTDWPQHF. As DNA, the CDR3 is TGTGCCAGCAGTACGTCCGGGACAGATTGGCCCCAGCATTTT. This rearrangement joins TRBV6-5 to TRBJ1-5; 7 bases are shared with TRBD1. Germline-derived CDR1 and CDR2 are MNHEY and SVGAGI. Trimming removed 5 bases from V and 9 bases from J; junction bases left unmatched: 10. The CDR3 totals 14 residues.

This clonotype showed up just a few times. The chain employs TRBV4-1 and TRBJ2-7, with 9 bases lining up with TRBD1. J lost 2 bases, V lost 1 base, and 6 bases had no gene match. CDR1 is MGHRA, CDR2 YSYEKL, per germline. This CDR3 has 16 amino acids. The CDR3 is CASSQAGDRVTYEQYF. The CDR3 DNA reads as TGCGCCAGCAGCCAAGCGGGGGACAGGGTCACCTACGAGCAGTACTTC.

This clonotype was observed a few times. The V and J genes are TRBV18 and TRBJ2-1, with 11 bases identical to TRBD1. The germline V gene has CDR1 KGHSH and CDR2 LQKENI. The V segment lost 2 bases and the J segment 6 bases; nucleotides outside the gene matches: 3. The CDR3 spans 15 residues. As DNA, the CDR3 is TGTGCCAGCTCACCATCCGGACAGGGGGCCAATGAGCAGTTCTTC. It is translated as CASSPSGQGANEQFF.

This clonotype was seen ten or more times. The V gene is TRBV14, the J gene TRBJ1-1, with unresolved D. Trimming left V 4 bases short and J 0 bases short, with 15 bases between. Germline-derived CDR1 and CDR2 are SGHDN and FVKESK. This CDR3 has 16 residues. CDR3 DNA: TGTGCCAGCAGCCCGGCCGTGATCTTGATGAACACTGAAGCTTTCTTT. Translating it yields CASSPAVILMNTEAFF.

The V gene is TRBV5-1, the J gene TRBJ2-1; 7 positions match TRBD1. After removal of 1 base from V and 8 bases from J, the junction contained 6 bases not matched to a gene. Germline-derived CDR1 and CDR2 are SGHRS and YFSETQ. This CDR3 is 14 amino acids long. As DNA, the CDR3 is TGCGCCAGCAGCTTGTCGACAGGGTGGGATGAGCAGTTCTTC. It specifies CASSLSTGWDEQFF.

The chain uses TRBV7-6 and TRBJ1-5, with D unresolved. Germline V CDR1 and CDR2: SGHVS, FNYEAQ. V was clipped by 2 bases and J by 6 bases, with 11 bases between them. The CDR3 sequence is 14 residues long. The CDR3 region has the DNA TGTGCCAGCAGCTTAAGGCCAGGTCCTCAGCCCCAGCATTTT. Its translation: CASSLRPGPQPQHF.

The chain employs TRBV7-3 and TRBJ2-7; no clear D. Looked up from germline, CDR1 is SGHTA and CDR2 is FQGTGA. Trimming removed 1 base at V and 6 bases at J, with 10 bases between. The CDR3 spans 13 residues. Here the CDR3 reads CASSLIRGSEQYF. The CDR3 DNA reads TGTGCCAGCAGCTTAATAAGAGGATCCGAGCAGTACTTC.

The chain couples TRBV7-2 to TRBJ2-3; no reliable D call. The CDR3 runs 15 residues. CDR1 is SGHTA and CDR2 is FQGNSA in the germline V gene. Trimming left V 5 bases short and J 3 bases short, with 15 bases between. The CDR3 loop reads CASSPSQRPTDTQYF. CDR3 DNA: TGTGCCAGCAGCCCATCACAAAGACCTACAGATACGCAGTATTTT.

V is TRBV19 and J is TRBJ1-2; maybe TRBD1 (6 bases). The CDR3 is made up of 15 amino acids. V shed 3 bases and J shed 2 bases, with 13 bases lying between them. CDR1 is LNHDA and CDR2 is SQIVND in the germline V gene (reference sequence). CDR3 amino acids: CASSIPPTGNYGYTF. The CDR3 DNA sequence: TGTGCCAGTAGTATTCCCCCAACAGGGAACTATGGCTACACCTTC.

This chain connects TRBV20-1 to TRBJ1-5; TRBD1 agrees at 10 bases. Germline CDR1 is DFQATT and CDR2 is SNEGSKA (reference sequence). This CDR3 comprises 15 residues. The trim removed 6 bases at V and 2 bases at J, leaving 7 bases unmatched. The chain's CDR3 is CSAEVGQGGNQPQHF. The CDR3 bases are TGCAGTGCCGAGGTCGGACAGGGGGGCAATCAGCCCCAGCATTTT.

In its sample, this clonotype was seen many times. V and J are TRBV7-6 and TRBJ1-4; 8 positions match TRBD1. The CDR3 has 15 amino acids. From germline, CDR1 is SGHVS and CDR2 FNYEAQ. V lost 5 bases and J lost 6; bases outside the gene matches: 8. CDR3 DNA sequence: TGTGCCAGCAGCCAGACGGACAGGGCCGATGAAAAACTGTTTTTT. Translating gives CASSQTDRADEKLFF. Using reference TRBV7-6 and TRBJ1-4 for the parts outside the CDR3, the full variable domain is GAGVSQSPRYKVTKRGQDVALRCDPISGHVSLYWYRQALGQGPEFLTYFNYEAQQDKSGLPNDRFSAERPEGSISTLTIQRTEQRDSAMYRCASSQTDRADEKLFFGSGTQLSVL.

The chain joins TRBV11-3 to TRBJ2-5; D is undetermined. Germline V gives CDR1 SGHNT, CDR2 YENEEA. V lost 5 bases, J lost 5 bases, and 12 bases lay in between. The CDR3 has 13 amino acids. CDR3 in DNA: TGTGCCAGCAGCAACAATCCCCGGGAGACCCAGTACTTC. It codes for CASSNNPRETQYF.

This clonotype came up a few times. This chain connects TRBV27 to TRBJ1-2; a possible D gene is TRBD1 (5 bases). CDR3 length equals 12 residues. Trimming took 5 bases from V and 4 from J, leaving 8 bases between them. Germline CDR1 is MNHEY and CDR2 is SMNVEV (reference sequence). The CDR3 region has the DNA TGTGCCAGCAGTCCCGGGGGCTATGGCTACACCTTC. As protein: CASSPGGYGYTF.

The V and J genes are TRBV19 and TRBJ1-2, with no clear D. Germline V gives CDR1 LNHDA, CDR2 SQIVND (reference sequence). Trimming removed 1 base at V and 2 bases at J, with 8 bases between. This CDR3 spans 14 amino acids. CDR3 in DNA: TGTGCCAGTAGTATAGGGGCGGAGAACTATGGCTACACCTTC. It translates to CASSIGAENYGYTF. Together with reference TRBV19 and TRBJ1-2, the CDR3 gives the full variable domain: DGGITQSPKYLFRKEGQNVTLSCEQNLNHDAMYWYRQDPGQGLRLIYYSQIVNDFQKGDIAEGYSVSREKKESFPLTVTSAQKNPTAFYLCASSIGAENYGYTFGSGTRLTVV.

CDR3 sequence: CASSGGQTHPYEQYF. CDR3 DNA sequence: TGTGCCAGCAGCGGGGGACAGACCCATCCCTACGAGCAGTACTTC. J is TRBJ2-7 and V is TRBV5-4; TRBD1 aligns across 7 bases. After removal of 4 bases from V and 2 bases from J, the junction contained 9 bases not matched to a gene. This CDR3 is built from 15 residues. In germline, CDR1 is SGHNT, CDR2 YYREEE (reference sequence).

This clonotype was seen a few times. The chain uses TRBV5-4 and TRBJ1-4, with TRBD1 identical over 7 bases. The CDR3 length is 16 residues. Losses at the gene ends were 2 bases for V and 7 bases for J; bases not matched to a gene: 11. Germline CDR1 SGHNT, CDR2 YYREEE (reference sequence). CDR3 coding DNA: TGTGCCAGCAGCTTAACAACCACAGGGGCCGGTGAAAAACTGTTTTTT. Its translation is CASSLTTTGAGEKLFF. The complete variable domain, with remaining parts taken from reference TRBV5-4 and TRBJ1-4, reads ETGVTQSPTHLIKTRGQQVTLRCSSQSGHNTVSWYQQALGQGPQFIFQYYREEENGRGNFPPRFSGLQFPNYSSELNVNALELDDSALYLCASSLTTTGAGEKLFFGSGTQLSVL.

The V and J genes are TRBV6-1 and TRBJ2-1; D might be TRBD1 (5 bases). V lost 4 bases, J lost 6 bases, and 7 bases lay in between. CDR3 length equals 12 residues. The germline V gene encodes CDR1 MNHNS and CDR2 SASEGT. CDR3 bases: TGTGCCAGCAGTGTCGACAGCAATGAGCAGTTCTTC. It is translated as CASSVDSNEQFF.

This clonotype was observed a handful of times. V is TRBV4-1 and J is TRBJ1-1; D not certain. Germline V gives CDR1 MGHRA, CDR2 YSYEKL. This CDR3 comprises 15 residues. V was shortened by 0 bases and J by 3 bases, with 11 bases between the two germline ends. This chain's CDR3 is CASSQEAVSDTEAFF. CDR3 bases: TGCGCCAGCAGCCAAGAAGCAGTGTCGGACACTGAAGCTTTCTTT.

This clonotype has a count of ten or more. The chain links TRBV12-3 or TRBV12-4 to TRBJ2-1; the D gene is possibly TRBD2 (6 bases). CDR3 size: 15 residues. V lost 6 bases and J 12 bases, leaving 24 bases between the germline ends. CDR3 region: CASRVRGNISQGQFF. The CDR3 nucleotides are TGTGCCAGCAGGGTCCGGGGGAACATCTCCCAAGGGCAGTTCTTC.

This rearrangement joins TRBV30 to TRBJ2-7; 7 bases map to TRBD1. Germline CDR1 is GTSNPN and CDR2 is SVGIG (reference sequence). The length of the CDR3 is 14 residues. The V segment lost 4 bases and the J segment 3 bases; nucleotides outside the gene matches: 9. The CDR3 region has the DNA TGTGCCTGGATTAGGCCGGACAGGAGCTACGAGCAGTACTTC. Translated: CAWIRPDRSYEQYF.

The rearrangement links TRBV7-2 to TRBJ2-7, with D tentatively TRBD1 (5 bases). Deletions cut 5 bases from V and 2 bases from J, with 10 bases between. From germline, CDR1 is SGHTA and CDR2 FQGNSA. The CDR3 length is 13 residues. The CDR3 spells CASSPGITYEQYF. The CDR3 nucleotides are TGTGCCAGCAGCCCAGGGATTACCTACGAGCAGTACTTC.

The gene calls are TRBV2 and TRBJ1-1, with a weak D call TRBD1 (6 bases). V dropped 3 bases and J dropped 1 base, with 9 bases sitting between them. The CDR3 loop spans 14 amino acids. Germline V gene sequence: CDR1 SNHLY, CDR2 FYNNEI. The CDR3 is CASSDSRGNTEAFF. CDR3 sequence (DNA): TGTGCCAGCAGTGACTCCAGGGGGAACACTGAAGCTTTCTTT.

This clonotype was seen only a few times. This chain's CDR3 is CASSLGANRWTNEKLFF. The CDR3, as DNA: TGTGCCAGCAGTTTAGGAGCCAATCGGTGGACTAATGAAAAACTGTTTTTT. The chain links TRBV28 to TRBJ1-4; D uncertain. V shed 2 bases and J shed 2 bases, with 15 bases lying between them. The CDR3 extends over 17 amino acids. Germline V lookup: CDR1 MDHEN, CDR2 SYDVKM.

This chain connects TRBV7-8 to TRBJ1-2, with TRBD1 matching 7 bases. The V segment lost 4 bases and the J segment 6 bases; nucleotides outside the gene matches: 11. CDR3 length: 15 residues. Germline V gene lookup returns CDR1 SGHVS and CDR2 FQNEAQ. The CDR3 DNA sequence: TGTGCCAGCAGCTCCCCGGTTGTAGGGGGCGATGGCTACACCTTC. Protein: CASSSPVVGGDGYTF.

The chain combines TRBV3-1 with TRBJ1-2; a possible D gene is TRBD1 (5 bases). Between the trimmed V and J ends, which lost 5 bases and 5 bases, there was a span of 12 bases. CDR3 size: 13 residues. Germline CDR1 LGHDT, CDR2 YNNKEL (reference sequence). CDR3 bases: TGTGCCAGCAGCTTGGGACTTGAGTATGGCTACACCTTC. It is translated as CASSLGLEYGYTF.

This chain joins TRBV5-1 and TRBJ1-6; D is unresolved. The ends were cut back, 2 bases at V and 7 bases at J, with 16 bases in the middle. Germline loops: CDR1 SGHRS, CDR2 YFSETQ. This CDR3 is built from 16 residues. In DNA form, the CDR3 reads TGCGCCAGCAGCTTTAAGGTGGGCCGGGCCAATTCACCCCTCCACTTT. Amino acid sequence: CASSFKVGRANSPLHF.

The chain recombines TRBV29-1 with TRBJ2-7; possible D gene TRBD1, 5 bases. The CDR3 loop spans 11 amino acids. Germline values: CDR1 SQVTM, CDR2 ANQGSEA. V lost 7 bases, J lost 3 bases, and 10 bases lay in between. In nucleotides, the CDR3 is TGCAGCGCAGCCCAGGGCTACGAGCAGTACTTC. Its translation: CSAAQGYEQYF.

The CDR3 sequence: CASSQEDLGTEAFF. CDR3 nucleotide sequence: TGTGCCAGCAGCCAAGAGGATCTAGGTACTGAAGCTTTCTTT. The chain combines TRBV4-2 with TRBJ1-1; D not resolved. There are 14 residues in the CDR3. Germline V CDR1 and CDR2: LGHNA, YNFKEQ. V lost 0 bases and J lost 5, with 10 bases in between.